The T cell receptor beta chain under discussion was sequenced for a study of monozygotic twins with inflammatory bowel disease (dated by TCRdb to the late 2010s). Regarding the research as a whole: In total, roughly 28 monozygotic twin pairs made up the full study: 19 Danish pairs, all IBD-discordant, plus nine German pairs, of which four were IBD-concordant and five were IBD-discordant. The search for disease-associated traits relied mainly on comparing IBD patients with their genetically identical healthy co-twins within discordant pairs. Each individual had, on average, about 151 000 unique TCRalpha sequences and 181 000 unique TCRbeta sequences available for analysis. Broader findings and caveats from the paper: Compared with healthy twins, IBD patients shared fewer clonotypes with other individuals, and the difference was most pronounced in patients with signs of disease activity. No single strong signal or clonotype linked to IBD turned up in the results, so the idea that one exists was not supported. Different T cell subtypes could not be distinguished in the analysis. Repertoire similarity did not differ between concordant and discordant twins, which could be due to limited statistical power. Background noise and inter-individual variability may have been introduced into the repertoires by the differing immunosuppressive treatments among patients. A decrease in TCRbeta repertoire diversity, as measured by inverse Simpson index, was observed in IBD patients compared with their healthy co-twins.

From each donor, a roughly 2.5 ml peripheral blood sample was drawn into PAXgene tubes and stored at -80 degrees C. Without T cell sorting, total RNA was isolated from whole blood using the PAXgene blood miRNA kit on an automated QIAcube. Deep TCRalpha and TCRbeta repertoire profiling with unique molecular barcoding was performed on peripheral blood of monozygotic twin pairs concordant or discordant for inflammatory bowel disease. Smoking habits were recorded for all twin pairs, and individuals were classified as current, former or never smokers. Preparation of the library involved 5' RACE. Each TCR library was prepared from roughly 3.5 ug of total RNA. For each sample, cDNA synthesis with SMARTScribe reverse transcriptase was split into eight separate reactions. Unique molecular identifiers containing a 6-nucleotide sample barcode were introduced through template switching during cDNA synthesis. Two nested PCRs of roughly 16 and 10 cycles amplified the TCRalpha and TCRbeta cDNA, and bead purification followed each PCR. Before amplification, the cDNA was treated with uracil DNA-glycosylase and purified using the QIAquick PCR purification kit. The second PCR added Illumina TruSeq-compatible adapters along with sample-specific barcodes. TapeStation and Qubit were used to check library quality and concentration, and 4 to 6 ng of each library went into the pool. Sequencing of the pooled libraries was done on an Illumina HiSeq2500 single-index Rapid Run using custom sequencing primers and 2 x 100 bp reads. Per the authors' processing: MiGEC version 1.2.6 was used for UMI-based consensus assembly to correct PCR and sequencing errors. MiXCR version 2.1.1 handled V(D)J alignment, clonotype assembly and CDR3 extraction. Gene usage, clonotype sharing and MAIT/NKT TCR abundance were normalised by analysing the top 1000, 10 000 and 20 000 clonotypes per sample. Diversity was computed as the inverse Simpson index with the vegan R package after downsampling to 27 000 UMIs. Statistical testing used paired Mann-Whitney U tests on the discordant twin pairs and applied Benjamini-Hochberg correction for multiple testing. After reprocessing by TCRdb, each CDR3 protein sequence is one entry, and no DNA is given. Clone size and V and J calls follow TCRdb, not the original study. The sample has 140,000 to 150,000 distinct CDR3 sequences on record. The ten largest clones take up over 1% of the sample.

Of note for this clonotype: The specificity of this receptor is unknown.

CDR1 SGDLS and CDR2 YYNGEE are derived from the germline V gene. Taken from cysteine to phenylalanine, the CDR3 has 13 residues. No DNA is given. This TCR was recovered from a human donor with ulcerative colitis or Crohn's disease, or a healthy co-twin of an affected twin (not recorded which). In this chain, TRBV9 is recombined with TRBJ2-1. The specimen was blood. CDR3 protein: CASSVGAGNEQFF.